A single sample is the source of the 3 T cell receptor beta chains below, sequenced in a study of CD8 T cells in Susac syndrome. An input of about 0.5 to 1 ug of RNA was subjected to reverse transcription using random hexamers. Each CDR3 protein is one row after TCRdb ran MiXCR on the immunoSEQ multiplex PCR reads. The sample lists 180,000 or so distinct CDR3 sequences, about 93% seen once, with over 0.12% in the top ten. What was sequenced was CD4+ T cells from PBMCs. The receptor set was obtained from a human donor in good health.

The chain joins TRBV20-1 to TRBJ1-4, with D uncertain. V was cut by 1 base and J by 6 bases, with 9 bases left in between. CDR1 and CDR2 from the germline V gene are DFQATT and SNEGSKA (reference sequence). The length of the CDR3 is 13 residues. CDR3 region: CSARGTGYEKLFF. Here the CDR3 DNA reads TGCAGTGCTAGAGGAACGGGGTATGAAAAACTGTTTTTT.

This sequence joins TRBV3-1 and TRBJ1-1; weak D call: TRBD1 (6 bases). Germline V CDR1 and CDR2: LGHDT, YNNKEL (reference sequence). This CDR3 comprises 14 residues. The V end lost 0 bases, the J end lost 6 bases, and 11 bases lay between the germline ends. This chain's CDR3 is CASSQDPGVSEAFF. CDR3 nucleotide sequence: TGTGCCAGCAGCCAAGATCCAGGGGTCTCTGAAGCTTTCTTT. Supplemented by reference TRBV3-1 and TRBJ1-1, the full variable domain reads DTAVSQTPKYLVTQMGNDKSIKCEQNLGHDTMYWYKQDSKKFLKIMFSYNNKELIINETVPNRFSPKSPDKAHLNLHINSLELGDSAVYFCASSQDPGVSEAFFGQGTRLTVV.

V is TRBV4-3 and J is TRBJ2-1; D possibly corresponds to TRBD2 (6 bases). From germline, CDR1 is LGHNA and CDR2 YSLEER. This CDR3 is built from 17 residues. V was pared by 0 bases and J by 3 bases, with 15 bases between. CDR3 nucleotides: TGCGCCAGCAGCCAAGATAGTACGGGAGCGAGCTACAATGAGCAGTTCTTC. Protein sequence: CASSQDSTGASYNEQFF.